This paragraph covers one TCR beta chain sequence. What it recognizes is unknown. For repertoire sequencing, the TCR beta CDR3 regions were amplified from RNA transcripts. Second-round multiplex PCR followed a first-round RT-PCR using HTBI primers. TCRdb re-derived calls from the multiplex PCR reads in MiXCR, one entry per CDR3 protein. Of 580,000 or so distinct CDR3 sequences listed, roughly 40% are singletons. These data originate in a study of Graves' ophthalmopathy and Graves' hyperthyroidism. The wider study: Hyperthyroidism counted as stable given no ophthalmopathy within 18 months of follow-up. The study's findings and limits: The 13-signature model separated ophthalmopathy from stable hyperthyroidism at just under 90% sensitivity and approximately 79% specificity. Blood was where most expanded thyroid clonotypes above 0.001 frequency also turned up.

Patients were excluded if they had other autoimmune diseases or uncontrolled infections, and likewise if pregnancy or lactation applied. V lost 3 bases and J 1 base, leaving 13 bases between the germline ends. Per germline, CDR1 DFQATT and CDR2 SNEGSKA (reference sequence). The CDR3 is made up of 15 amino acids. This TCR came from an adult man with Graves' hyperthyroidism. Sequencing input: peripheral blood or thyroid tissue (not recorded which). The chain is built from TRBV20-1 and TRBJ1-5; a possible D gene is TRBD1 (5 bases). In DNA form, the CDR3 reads TGCAGTGCTAGTACGGGGCTGGTAAGCAATCAGCCCCAGCATTTT. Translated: CSASTGLVSNQPQHF.